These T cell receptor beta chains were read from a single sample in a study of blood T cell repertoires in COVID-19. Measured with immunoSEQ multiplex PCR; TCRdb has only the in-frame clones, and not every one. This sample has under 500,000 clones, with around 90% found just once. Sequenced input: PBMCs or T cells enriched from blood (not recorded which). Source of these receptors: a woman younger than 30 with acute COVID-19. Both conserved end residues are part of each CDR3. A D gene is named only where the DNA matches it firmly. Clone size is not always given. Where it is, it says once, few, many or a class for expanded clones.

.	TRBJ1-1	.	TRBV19	TGTGCCAGTATTACAAAAAAAAACACTGAAGCTTTCTTT	CASITKKNTEAFF
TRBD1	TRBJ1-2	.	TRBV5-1	TGCGCCAGCAGCCCGACAGGGGAGTACTATGGCTACACCTTC	CASSPTGEYYGYTF
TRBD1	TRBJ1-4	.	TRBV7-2	TGTGCCAGCAGCAAGCTTCAGGGGGCTAGAGAGTTTTTT	CASSKLQGAREFF
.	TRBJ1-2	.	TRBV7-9	TGTGCCAGCAGCTTAGGGGCACGGTATGGCTACACCTTC	CASSLGARYGYTF
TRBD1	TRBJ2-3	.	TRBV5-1	TGCGCCAGCAGCTTATGGACAGGGGGGACAGATACGCAGTATTTT	CASSLWTGGTDTQYF
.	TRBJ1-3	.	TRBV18	TGTGCCAGCTCATCGAACAGGGCCACACACGGTGGAAACACCATATATTTT	CASSSNRATHGGNTIYF
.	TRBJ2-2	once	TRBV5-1	TGCGCCAGCAGCCCGAGACTAGTCGGCGACACCGGGGAGCTGTTTTTT	CASSPRLVGDTGELFF
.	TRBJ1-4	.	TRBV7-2	TGTGCCAGCAGCTTAGTGGGAGCTAATGAAAAACTGTTTTTT	CASSLVGANEKLFF
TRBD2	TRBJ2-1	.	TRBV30	TGTGCCTGGAGTGCTAAGGGACTAGCAGGCAATGAGCAGTTCTTC	CAWSAKGLAGNEQFF
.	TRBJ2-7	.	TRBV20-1	TGCAGTGTGCGGGGCTCCTACGAGCAGTACTTC	CSVRGSYEQYF
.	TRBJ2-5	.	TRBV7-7	TGTGCCAGCAGCCCCCGGGAGACCCTACAAGAGACCCAGTACTTC	CASSPRETLQETQYF
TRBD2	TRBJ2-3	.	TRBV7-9	TGTGCCAGCAGCAGTGGGACTAGCGGGACTCATCATACGCAGTATTTT	CASSSGTSGTHHTQYF
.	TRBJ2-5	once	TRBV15	TGTGCCACCAGCAGAGAGGGGGGCCAAGAGACCCAGTACTTC	CATSREGGQETQYF
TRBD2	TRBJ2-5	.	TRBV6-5	TGTGCCAGCACTAGCGGGGAAGGGGAGACCCAGTACTTC	CASTSGEGETQYF
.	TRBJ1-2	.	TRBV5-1	TGCGCCAGCAGCTTGGAGTCGCGGCTGAACTATGGCTACACCTTC	CASSLESRLNYGYTF
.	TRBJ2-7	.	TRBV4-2	TGTGCCAGCAGCCAAGAGGTCCGTAGTTTC	CASSQEVRSF
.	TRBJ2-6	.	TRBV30	TGTGCCTGGAGTCCCCCATCCTCTGGGGCCAACGTCCTGACTTTC	CAWSPPSSGANVLTF
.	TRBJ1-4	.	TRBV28	TGTGCCAGCAGTTTAGGCCCAGGCCTCCTACATGAAAAACTGTTTTTT	CASSLGPGLLHEKLFF
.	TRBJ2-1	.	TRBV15	TGTGCCACCAGCACCCAGACAGGTGAGCAGTTCTTC	CATSTQTGEQFF
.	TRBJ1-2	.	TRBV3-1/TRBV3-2	TGTGCCAGCAGCCAACGAGAAGATGGCTACACCTTC	CASSQREDGYTF
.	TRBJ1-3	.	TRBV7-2	TGTGCCAGCAGCGAACTTTTAGACTCTGGAAACACCATATATTTT	CASSELLDSGNTIYF
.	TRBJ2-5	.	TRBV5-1	TGCGCCAGCAGGGCGGGGGAGACCCAGTACTTC	CASRAGETQYF
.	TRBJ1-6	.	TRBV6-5	TGTGCCAGCGATCGACAGAGCTCCTATAATTCACCCCTCCACTTT	CASDRQSSYNSPLHF
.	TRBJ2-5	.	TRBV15	TGTGCCACCAGCAGAGATTCAGGCCACCAAGAGACCCAGTACTTC	CATSRDSGHQETQYF
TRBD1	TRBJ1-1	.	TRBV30	TGTGCCTGGAGTGAGGGACAGGGAATGAACACTGAAGCTTTCTTT	CAWSEGQGMNTEAFF
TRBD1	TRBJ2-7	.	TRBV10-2	TGCGCCAGCAGTACCCGGACAGGGGGCTTGAGCGAGCAGTACTTC	CASSTRTGGLSEQYF
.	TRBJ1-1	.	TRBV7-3	TGTGCCAGCAGCCGAGTTGGTGGGAACACTGAAGCTTTCTTT	CASSRVGGNTEAFF
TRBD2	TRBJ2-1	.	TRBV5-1	TGCGCCAGCAGCTTGGGGCTAGCGGGAGCCTACAATGAGCAGTTCTTC	CASSLGLAGAYNEQFF
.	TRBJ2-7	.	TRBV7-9	TGTGCCAGCACCCTAGAAGCCGACGAGCAGTACTTC	CASTLEADEQYF
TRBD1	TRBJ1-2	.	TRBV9	TGTGCCAGCAGCGCCGGGACAGGGGCTGGCTATGGCTACACCTTC	CASSAGTGAGYGYTF
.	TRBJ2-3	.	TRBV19	TGTGCCAGTAATCAGGGAACTAGCACAGATACGCAGTATTTT	CASNQGTSTDTQYF
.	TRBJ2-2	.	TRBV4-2	TGTGCCAGCAGCCAAGATGGTTGGACTGACAACACCGGGGAGCTGTTTTTT	CASSQDGWTDNTGELFF
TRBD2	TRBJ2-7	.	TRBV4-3	TGCGCCAGCAGCCCCGGACTAGCGGGAATCTCTTACGAGCAGTACTTC	CASSPGLAGISYEQYF
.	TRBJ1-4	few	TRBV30	TGTGCCTGGAGTGTAGGAGCAGTAGAAAAACTGTTTTTT	CAWSVGAVEKLFF
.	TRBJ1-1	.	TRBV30	TGTGCCTGGAGTCCCGGAGCTGATAGAGCTTTCTTT	CAWSPGADRAFF
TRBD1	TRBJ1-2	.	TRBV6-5	TGTGCCAGCAGTAACTGGGACAGGGGACCTACCTTC	CASSNWDRGPTF
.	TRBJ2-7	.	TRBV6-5	TGTGCCAGCGGCAATGACTACGAGCAGTACTTC	CASGNDYEQYF
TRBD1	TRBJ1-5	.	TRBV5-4	TGTGCCAGCAGCTTGGGAGGGACAGGGGGCCCCAATCAGCCCCAGCATTTT	CASSLGGTGGPNQPQHF
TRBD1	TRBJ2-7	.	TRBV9	TGTGCCAGCAGTCCGGGACAGGCTGCGTACGAGCAGTACTTC	CASSPGQAAYEQYF
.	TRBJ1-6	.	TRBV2	TGTGCCAGCAGTGATCCATCGGATTCACCCCTCCACTTT	CASSDPSDSPLHF
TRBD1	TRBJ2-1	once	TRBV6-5	TGTGCCAGCAGGGGACAGGGAGAGCGGAATGAGCAGTTCTTC	CASRGQGERNEQFF
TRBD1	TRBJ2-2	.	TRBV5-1	TGCGCCAGCAGCTCGGGCACAGGGGGCCCCGGGGAGCTGTTTTTT	CASSSGTGGPGELFF
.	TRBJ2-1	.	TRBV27	TGTGCCAGCCGACTCCTAGAGGCCTACAATGAGCAGTTCTTC	CASRLLEAYNEQFF
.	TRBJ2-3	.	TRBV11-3	TGTGCCAGCAGCCAAATTACAGGTAGCACAGATACGCAGTATTTT	CASSQITGSTDTQYF
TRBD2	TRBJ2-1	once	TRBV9	TGTGCCAGCAGCGTAGGAGGCGAATTAGCGGGGCTCTACAATGAGCAGTTCTTC	CASSVGGELAGLYNEQFF
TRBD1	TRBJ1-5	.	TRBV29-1	TGCAGCGGGGCGACAGGGGTCAATCAGCCCCAGCATTTT	CSGATGVNQPQHF
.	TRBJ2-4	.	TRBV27	TGTGCCAGCAGTTTATCGTCCAGTGGCAAAAACATTCAGTACTTC	CASSLSSSGKNIQYF
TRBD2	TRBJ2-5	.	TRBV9	TGTGCCAGCAGCTCGGGACTAGGAGGAGGCGAGACCCAGTACTTC	CASSSGLGGGETQYF